This is a list of T cell receptor beta chains from one sample in a study of blood T cell repertoires in COVID-19. Profiled with immunoSEQ multiplex PCR; TCRdb holds only in-frame clones, not every one. The sample consists of around 150,000 clones, 84% of them appearing once. Sequencing used peripheral blood. The receptor set was obtained from a man between 65 and 85 years old with acute or convalescent COVID-19. Both conserved end residues are part of each CDR3. A D gene is named only where the DNA matches it firmly. Some rows have no size entry. The others give once, few or many, or a class for an expanded clone.

TRBJ2-5,TRBD1,TRBV28,-,CASSRGQGAWQSETQYF,TGTGCCAGCAGCCGGGGACAGGGGGCTTGGCAGTCGGAGACCCAGTACTTC
TRBJ2-1,TRBD1,TRBV6-2/TRBV6-3,-,CASSGRDRGHEQFF,TGTGCCAGCAGCGGTCGGGACAGGGGTCATGAGCAGTTCTTC
TRBJ1-5,-,TRBV6-5,-,CASSRSPSNQPQHF,TGTGCCAGCAGCCGCAGTCCAAGCAATCAGCCCCAGCATTTT
TRBJ1-6,TRBD1,TRBV28,-,CASKGGAYNSPLHF,TGTGCCAGCAAAGGGGGCGCCTATAATTCACCCCTCCACTTT
TRBJ2-2,-,TRBV24-1,many,CATSDRTVPSGELFF,TGTGCCACCAGTGATCGGACAGTCCCGTCCGGGGAGCTGTTTTTT
TRBJ2-1,TRBD2,TRBV10-3,-,CAISALAGASYNEQFF,TGTGCCATCAGTGCCCTAGCGGGGGCCTCCTACAATGAGCAGTTCTTC
TRBJ1-2,-,TRBV7-8,-,CASSSRTEANYGYTF,TGTGCCAGCAGCTCGCGGACAGAAGCTAACTATGGCTACACCTTC
TRBJ2-7,-,TRBV7-8,-,CASSLAGSTPEQYF,TGTGCCAGCAGCTTAGCCGGGAGTACTCCCGAGCAGTACTTC
TRBJ2-7,TRBD1,TRBV6-5,-,CASGEPTGVHYEQYF,TGTGCCAGCGGGGAACCCACAGGGGTCCACTACGAGCAGTACTTC
TRBJ2-1,-,TRBV5-4,-,CASRYYNEQFF,TGTGCCAGCAGATACTACAATGAGCAGTTCTTC
TRBJ2-2,-,TRBV7-6,once,CASSLIYGEARELFF,TGTGCCAGCAGCTTAATCTATGGGGAGGCTAGGGAGCTGTTTTTT
TRBJ2-1,TRBD2,TRBV5-6,few,CASTTAGGLYNEQFF,TGTGCCAGCACAACCGCGGGGGGACTTTACAATGAGCAGTTCTTC
TRBJ1-2,TRBD1,TRBV15,-,CATSRGDRGGGYTF,TGTGCCACCAGCAGAGGAGACAGGGGCGGGGGCTACACCTTC
TRBJ1-1,-,TRBV4-1,medium-sized,CASSQLRNTPGNTEAFF,TGCGCCAGCAGCCAATTGAGGAATACCCCTGGGAACACTGAAGCTTTCTTT
TRBJ2-2,TRBD2,TRBV6-5,-,CATKAGGLGTGELFF,TGTGCGACCAAGGCGGGAGGGCTGGGCACCGGGGAGCTGTTTTTT
TRBJ1-5,-,TRBV19,-,CASSISLGARGNQPQHF,TGTGCCAGTAGTATAAGCTTAGGGGCCCGGGGCAATCAGCCCCAGCATTTT
TRBJ2-3,TRBD1,TRBV11-3,-,CASSRRDSGDDTQYF,TGTGCCAGCAGCCGCCGGGACAGTGGCGACGATACGCAGTATTTT
TRBJ2-2,TRBD2,TRBV6-1,few,CASSENGLAGARFF,TGTGCCAGCAGTGAGAACGGACTAGCGGGCGCTCGGTTTTTT
TRBJ2-5,-,TRBV2,-,CASSVQFQETQYF,TGTGCCAGCAGTGTCCAGTTCCAAGAGACCCAGTACTTC
TRBJ2-1,TRBD2,TRBV28,once,CASSPSGTVTYNEQFF,TGTGCCAGCAGCCCCAGCGGGACGGTGACCTACAATGAGCAGTTCTTC
TRBJ2-5,TRBD2,TRBV9,-,CASSVVAGGPGETQYF,TGTGCCAGCAGCGTGGTAGCGGGGGGCCCAGGGGAGACCCAGTACTTC
TRBJ1-2,-,TRBV19,-,CASSFRVENGYTF,TGTGCCAGTAGCTTCAGGGTTGAGAATGGCTACACCTTC
TRBJ2-1,-,TRBV24-1,-,CATGESSYNEQFF,TGTGCCACCGGAGAGAGCTCCTACAATGAGCAGTTCTTC
TRBJ2-3,-,TRBV2,-,CASRRGLTDTQYF,TGTGCCAGCCGGAGGGGGCTGACAGATACGCAGTATTTT
TRBJ2-7,TRBD2,TRBV5-1,-,CASSLAGLAASYEQYF,TGCGCCAGCAGCTTGGCCGGACTAGCGGCCTCCTACGAGCAGTACTTC
TRBJ1-2,TRBD1,TRBV11-2,-,CASSRDRANYGYTF,TGTGCCAGCAGCCGGGACAGAGCTAACTATGGCTACACCTTC
TRBJ2-2,TRBD2,TRBV7-6,-,CASSSGGSVPGELFF,TGTGCCAGCAGCTCCGGCGGGAGTGTCCCCGGGGAGCTGTTTTTT
TRBJ1-2,-,TRBV11-2,once,CASSPTVYGYTF,TGTGCCAGCAGCCCGACAGTGTATGGCTACACCTTC
TRBJ1-1,-,TRBV9,once,CASSFTMNTEAFF,TGTGCCAGCAGCTTCACTATGAACACTGAAGCTTTCTTT
TRBJ2-5,TRBD2,TRBV2,once,CASSAWLAGAETQYF,TGTGCCAGCAGTGCATGGCTAGCGGGAGCGGAGACCCAGTACTTC
TRBJ1-5,-,TRBV19,-,CASSILAGARQPQHF,TGTGCCAGTAGTATCCTCGCGGGCGCTAGGCAGCCCCAGCATTTT
TRBJ1-2,-,TRBV6-5,few,CASTTREGDYGYTF,TGTGCCAGCACCACTCGGGAGGGAGACTATGGCTACACCTTC
TRBJ1-5,-,TRBV18,-,CASSPGGQPQHF,TGTGCCAGCTCACCGGGGGGTCAGCCCCAGCATTTT
TRBJ1-2,-,TRBV19,-,CASSIDVYSFRYTF,TGTGCCAGTAGTATAGATGTGTACAGTTTCCGCTACACCTTC
TRBJ1-5,-,TRBV2,-,CASVRGNNQPQHF,TGTGCCAGCGTAAGGGGAAACAATCAGCCCCAGCATTTT
TRBJ2-2,TRBD2,TRBV24-1,-,CATSDPGLAGLTGELFF,TGTGCCACCAGTGACCCGGGACTAGCGGGACTCACCGGGGAGCTGTTTTTT
TRBJ2-7,TRBD2,TRBV5-1,-,CASAYRGGSYEQYF,TGCGCCAGCGCCTACCGGGGGGGCAGCTACGAGCAGTACTTC
TRBJ2-7,TRBD1,TRBV7-3,-,CASSLKSGGWYEQYF,TGTGCCAGCAGCTTAAAGTCAGGGGGTTGGTACGAGCAGTACTTC
TRBJ1-5,-,TRBV5-8,-,CASSSGGAGQPQHF,TGTGCCAGCAGCTCCGGGGGGGCAGGACAGCCCCAGCATTTT
TRBJ2-3,TRBD1,TRBV19,-,CASSLQGPGGADTQYF,TGTGCCAGTAGTCTCCAGGGGCCAGGGGGCGCAGATACGCAGTATTTT
TRBJ1-6,-,TRBV5-5,-,CASSLAISTAYNSALHF,TGTGCCAGCAGCTTGGCGATTAGTACAGCTTATAATTCGGCCCTCCACTTT
TRBJ1-2,TRBD1,TRBV24-1,-,CATSDTTGVPGYTF,TGTGCCACCAGTGATACTACAGGGGTGCCAGGCTACACCTTC
TRBJ2-3,-,TRBV5-1,-,CASSDPSSGELWYF,TGCGCCAGCAGCGACCCTTCCTCCGGGGAGTTATGGTATTTT
TRBJ2-6,TRBD2,TRBV18,-,CASSRGLAGSSGANVLTF,TGTGCCAGCTCACGTGGACTAGCGGGGAGCTCTGGGGCCAACGTCCTGACTTTC
TRBJ1-3,-,TRBV11-2,few,CASSLMGHINTIYF,TGTGCCAGCAGCTTAATGGGACACATAAACACCATATATTTT
TRBJ2-7,-,TRBV29-1,-,CSVEDPFGGYEQYF,TGCAGCGTTGAAGATCCCTTCGGGGGCTACGAGCAGTACTTC
TRBJ1-1,TRBD1,TRBV5-1,-,CASSQDRGVGFF,TGCGCCAGCAGCCAGGACAGGGGGGTTGGTTTCTTT
TRBJ1-4,-,TRBV4-1,-,CASSREGGWASEKLFF,TGCGCCAGCAGCCGGGAGGGCGGCTGGGCGAGTGAAAAACTGTTTTTT
TRBJ1-6,-,TRBV21-1,-,CASSHGQQHNSPLHF,TGTGCCAGCAGCCATGGACAGCAACATAATTCACCCCTCCACTTT
TRBJ2-2,TRBD1,TRBV7-9,-,CASSGEGQGANPGELFF,TGTGCCAGCAGCGGCGAGGGACAGGGGGCTAATCCCGGGGAGCTGTTTTTT
TRBJ2-7,TRBD1,TRBV19,-,CASSIGQGAYEQYF,TGTGCCAGTAGTATCGGGCAGGGGGCCTACGAGCAGTACTTC
TRBJ2-3,TRBD1,TRBV7-2,-,CASSLEGTGIDTQYF,TGTGCCAGCAGCTTAGAGGGGACAGGGATAGATACGCAGTATTTT
TRBJ1-6,-,TRBV5-6,-,CASSSTTDSSYNSPLHF,TGTGCCAGCAGCTCAACCACCGACAGCTCCTATAATTCACCCCTCCACTTT